A single sample is the source of the 26 T cell receptor beta chains below, sequenced in a study of cytomegalovirus exposure and HLA in healthy donors. The study ran its PCR with 60 Vbeta and 13 Jbeta primers. Assay: immunoSEQ multiplex PCR; the TCRdb copy retains only in-frame clones and omits some. The table includes around 120,000 clones, roughly 82% detected once. Specimen: PBMCs. The origin of the receptors is a boy between 10 and 17 years old in good health and CMV-seronegative.

The V and J genes are TRBV7-9 and TRBJ2-3; D gene uncertain. Germline V gene lookup returns CDR1 SEHNR and CDR2 FQNEAQ (reference sequence). Trimming removed 7 bases at V and 3 bases at J, with 8 bases between. The CDR3 contains 12 residues. The CDR3 DNA is TGTGCCAGCACTTCCGTTACAGATACGCAGTATTTT. Encoded protein: CASTSVTDTQYF.

This sequence joins TRBV5-1 and TRBJ2-2; D might be TRBD1 (6 bases). The CDR3 extends over 16 amino acids. CDR1 and CDR2 (germline): SGHRS, YFSETQ. V was trimmed by 5 bases and J by 3 bases, leaving 17 bases between them. The CDR3: CASRRQAPTDTGELFF. The CDR3 DNA reads as TGCGCCAGCAGACGACAGGCCCCCACCGACACCGGGGAGCTGTTTTTT.

The chain has TRBV30 and TRBJ1-5; the match to TRBD1 covers 7 bases. Germline CDR1 and CDR2: GTSNPN and SVGIG (reference sequence). Germline trimming cut 1 base from V and 3 bases from J; bases unmatched to any gene: 3. The CDR3 extends over 14 amino acids. The CDR3 DNA is TGTGCCTGGAGTGGTGGGACAGACAATCAGCCCCAGCATTTT. It encodes CAWSGGTDNQPQHF.

The chain joins TRBV30 to TRBJ2-4; the D gene is possibly TRBD1 (7 bases). Per the germline V gene, CDR1 is GTSNPN and CDR2 is SVGIG (reference sequence). Trimming took 4 bases from V and 8 from J, leaving 18 bases between them. The CDR3 consists of 14 residues. The CDR3 bases are TGTGCCTGGACTCAACGAGGCAGGGGGGACATTCAGTACTTC. Protein product: CAWTQRGRGDIQYF.

This clone was seen a single time. The chain has TRBV25-1 and TRBJ2-7; 10 bases agree with TRBD2. CDR1 MGHDK and CDR2 SYGVNS come from the germline V gene. With V trimmed by 2 bases and J by 2 bases, 3 bases remained unmatched. The CDR3 extends over 15 amino acids. CDR3 coding DNA: TGTGCCAGCAGTGAAATAGCGGGAGGCGCCTACGAGCAGTACTTC. Encoded protein: CASSEIAGGAYEQYF.

This clone was detected once. The chain has TRBV9 and TRBJ2-7; 9 bases are shared with TRBD1. Per germline, CDR1 SGDLS and CDR2 YYNGEE. This CDR3 spans 15 amino acids. V was pared by 8 bases and J by 2 bases, with 11 bases of the junction left unmatched. The CDR3 protein is CASSPGTGSTYEQYF. In nucleotides, the CDR3 is TGTGCCAGTTCTCCCGGGACAGGGTCCACCTACGAGCAGTACTTC.

J is TRBJ2-1 and V is TRBV5-5; 9 bases agree with TRBD2. The CDR3 loop spans 16 amino acids. Germline assignment: CDR1 SGHKS and CDR2 YYEKEE (reference sequence). V lost 4 bases to trimming and J lost 2 bases; unmatched junction nucleotides: 7. CDR3 in DNA: TGTGCCAGCAGCCTCGGAGCGGGAGGAGCCTACAATGAGCAGTTCTTC. Translating gives CASSLGAGGAYNEQFF.

The V call is TRBV11-1, the J call TRBJ2-3; the D gene is possibly TRBD1 (6 bases). This CDR3 comprises 17 residues. CDR1 is SGHAT, CDR2 FQDESV, per germline (reference sequence). With 4 bases removed from V and 0 bases from J, the gap between germline ends came to 17 bases. The DNA for the CDR3 is TGTGCCAGCAGCTCAGATGACAGGCGGACTAGCACAGATACGCAGTATTTT. Encoded protein: CASSSDDRRTSTDTQYF.

The chain links TRBV7-9 to TRBJ2-2, with no clear D. The CDR3 runs to 17 residues. Germline CDR1 reads SEHNR; CDR2 reads FQNEAQ (reference sequence). V lost 0 bases and J 3 bases, leaving 14 bases between the germline ends. Written as DNA, the CDR3 is TGTGCCAGCAGCTTAGCCACCCTAACAGCTTACACCGGGGAGCTGTTTTTT. Amino acids: CASSLATLTAYTGELFF.

The V call is TRBV27, the J call TRBJ2-3; tentatively, D is TRBD2 (5 bases). Germline CDR1 and CDR2: MNHEY and SMNVEV (reference sequence). This CDR3 spans 17 amino acids. The V and J ends lost 4 bases and 2 bases respectively, with 19 bases between them. CDR3 region: CASSSQSGARVTDTQYF. For the CDR3, the DNA is TGTGCCAGCAGTTCCCAGTCCGGTGCGCGGGTCACAGATACGCAGTATTTT.

This CDR3 reads CAWSAESREAFF. The DNA for the CDR3 is TGTGCCTGGAGTGCTGAGTCCCGGGAAGCTTTCTTT. The chain employs TRBV30 and TRBJ1-1; D remains ambiguous. V lost 1 base and J lost 8, with 11 bases in between. Germline V gene data show CDR1 as GTSNPN and CDR2 as SVGIG (reference sequence). This CDR3 is 12 amino acids long.

The V call is TRBV6-1, the J call TRBJ1-2; weak D call: TRBD1 (6 bases). Trimming left V 3 bases short and J 6 bases short, with 17 bases between. The germline V gene has CDR1 MNHNS and CDR2 SASEGT. The CDR3 loop spans 15 amino acids. The CDR3 DNA follows: TGTGCCAGCAGTGATATCGGATGGGGGCAGGATGGCTACACCTTC. Residues: CASSDIGWGQDGYTF.

This chain uses TRBV7-9 with TRBJ2-5, with D hard to call. This CDR3 contains 14 residues. Germline V gives CDR1 SEHNR, CDR2 FQNEAQ (reference sequence). Trimming took off 0 bases at V and 4 bases at J, with 9 bases between the two ends. The CDR3 loop reads CASSLATSRETQYF. The CDR3, as DNA: TGTGCCAGCAGCTTAGCTACCTCCAGAGAGACCCAGTACTTC.

The chain is built from TRBV11-3 and TRBJ2-2; 9 bases agree with TRBD2. With 5 bases clipped from V and 1 base from J, the junction kept 5 bases outside the gene matches. This CDR3 comprises 16 residues. Germline V CDR1 and CDR2: SGHNT, YENEEA. The DNA for the CDR3 is TGTGCCAGCAGCGCGAAGACTAGCGGGAACACCGGGGAGCTGTTTTTT. It translates to CASSAKTSGNTGELFF. The full variable domain, its missing parts supplied by reference TRBV11-3 and TRBJ2-2, is EAGVVQSPRYKIIEKKQPVAFWCNPISGHNTLYWYLQNLGQGPELLIRYENEEAVDDSQLPKDRFSAERLKGVDSTLKIQPAELGDSAVYLCASSAKTSGNTGELFFGEGSRLTVL.

V and J are TRBV7-7 and TRBJ2-1, with D unclear. The CDR3 has 13 amino acids. Trimming left V 5 bases short and J 5 bases short, with 10 bases between. Per the germline V gene, CDR1 is SSHAT and CDR2 is FNYEAQ (reference sequence). Written as DNA, the CDR3 is TGTGCCAGCAGCCGAGGCAGTCACAATGAGCAGTTCTTC. As protein: CASSRGSHNEQFF.

The chain recombines TRBV5-6 with TRBJ2-3; TRBD2 aligns across 10 bases. With V trimmed by 4 bases and J by 5 bases, 13 bases remained unmatched. Germline assignment: CDR1 SGHDT and CDR2 YYEEEE. The CDR3 spans 17 residues. The CDR3 region has the DNA TGTGCCAGCAGCCGGGCAAGCGGGAGGGCCTTCGGAGATACGCAGTATTTT. Its translation is CASSRASGRAFGDTQYF.

This chain joins TRBV2 and TRBJ2-1; tentatively, D is TRBD2 (5 bases). V was pared by 9 bases and J by 6 bases, with 21 bases between. The CDR3 spans 15 residues. CDR1 is SNHLY, CDR2 FYNNEI, per germline. The CDR3 loop is CARGATILPSNEQFF. The CDR3 DNA is TGTGCCAGGGGAGCGACGATACTACCCTCCAATGAGCAGTTCTTC.

The chain recombines TRBV30 with TRBJ2-7, with TRBD2 matching 10 bases. Germline CDR1 is GTSNPN and CDR2 is SVGIG (reference sequence). The CDR3 sequence is 15 residues long. The V segment lost 0 bases and the J segment 2 bases; nucleotides outside the gene matches: 4. This CDR3 reads CAWSVPTSGPYEQYF. The CDR3 region has the DNA TGTGCCTGGAGTGTACCGACTAGCGGGCCCTACGAGCAGTACTTC.

This rearrangement joins TRBV7-9 to TRBJ1-2; D remains unclear. There are 12 residues in the CDR3. V lost 5 bases, J lost 5 bases, and 9 bases lay in between. The germline V gene has CDR1 SEHNR and CDR2 FQNEAQ (reference sequence). The CDR3 loop is CASSDTGYGYTF. CDR3 sequence (DNA): TGTGCCAGCAGCGATACTGGTTATGGCTACACCTTC.

The chain recombines TRBV29-1 with TRBJ2-3; D not resolved. Deletions cut 1 base from V and 3 bases from J, with 14 bases between. This CDR3 comprises 15 residues. CDR1 and CDR2 from the germline V gene are SQVTM and ANQGSEA. The CDR3 DNA is TGCAGCGTTGAAGGATTCGACATTTTAACAGATACGCAGTATTTT. This encodes CSVEGFDILTDTQYF.

A remark on this clone: The identical CDR3 is also encoded by other nucleotide sequences in the sample. V is TRBV27 and J is TRBJ1-1, with 7 bases fitting TRBD1. Germline V gene data show CDR1 as MNHEY and CDR2 as SMNVEV (reference sequence). V trimming: 6 bases; J trimming: 1 base; junction bases outside the gene matches: 5. The CDR3 extends over 14 amino acids. The CDR3 loop reads CASSQTGRNTEAFF. CDR3 in DNA: TGTGCCAGCAGCCAGACAGGGAGGAACACTGAAGCTTTCTTT.

The chain recombines TRBV5-8 with TRBJ2-1; 11 bases line up with TRBD2. Per the germline V gene, CDR1 is SGHTS and CDR2 is YDEGEE. This CDR3 region has 15 residues. J gave up 5 bases and V 4 bases, and 5 bases lay outside the gene matches. This CDR3 reads CASSEGTSGNNEQFF. In DNA, the CDR3 is TGTGCCAGCAGCGAGGGGACTAGCGGTAACAATGAGCAGTTCTTC.

The chain uses TRBV4-2 and TRBJ2-7; tentative D call: TRBD1 (6 bases). Germline assignment: CDR1 LGHNA and CDR2 YNFKEQ. Trimming took 6 bases from V and 6 from J, leaving 21 bases between them. This CDR3 is 15 amino acids long. This chain's CDR3 is CASSPFKTGRAEQYF. CDR3 sequence (DNA): TGTGCCAGCAGTCCCTTCAAGACAGGAAGGGCCGAGCAGTACTTC.

The genes are TRBV7-6 and TRBJ2-7; 10 nucleotides match TRBD2. The ends lost 5 bases at V and 4 bases at J; junction bases unmatched: 11. This CDR3 is built from 16 residues. Germline loops: CDR1 SGHVS, CDR2 FNYEAQ. CDR3 in amino acids: CASSPLGLATTYEQYF. CDR3 nucleotide sequence: TGTGCCAGCAGCCCCCTGGGACTAGCGACGACATACGAGCAGTACTTC.

The chain carries TRBV5-1 and TRBJ2-6, with D tentatively TRBD1 (6 bases). The CDR3 has 17 amino acids. The ends were cut back, 4 bases at V and 0 bases at J, with 14 bases in the middle. CDR1 is SGHRS and CDR2 is YFSETQ in the germline V gene. CDR3: CASSDWTDSSGANVLTF. Written as DNA, the CDR3 is TGCGCCAGCAGCGATTGGACGGACAGCTCTGGGGCCAACGTCCTGACTTTC.

This chain connects TRBV9 to TRBJ2-7; 10 bases agree with TRBD2. This CDR3 is 15 amino acids long. From germline, CDR1 is SGDLS and CDR2 YYNGEE. V shed 2 bases and J 2 bases; nucleotides not matched to a gene: 4. Here the CDR3 reads CASSVGLAETYEQYF. The DNA of the CDR3 is TGTGCCAGCAGCGTCGGACTAGCGGAAACCTACGAGCAGTACTTC.